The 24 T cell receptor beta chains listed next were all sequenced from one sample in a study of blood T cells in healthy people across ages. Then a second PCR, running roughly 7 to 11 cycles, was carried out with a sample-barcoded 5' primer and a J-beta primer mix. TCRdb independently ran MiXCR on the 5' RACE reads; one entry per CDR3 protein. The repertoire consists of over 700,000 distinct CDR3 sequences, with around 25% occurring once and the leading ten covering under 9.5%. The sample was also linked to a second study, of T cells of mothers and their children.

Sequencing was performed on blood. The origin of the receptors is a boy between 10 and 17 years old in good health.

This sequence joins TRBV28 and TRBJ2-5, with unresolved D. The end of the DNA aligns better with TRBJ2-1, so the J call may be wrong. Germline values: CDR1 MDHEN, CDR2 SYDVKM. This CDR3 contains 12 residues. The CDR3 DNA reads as TGTGCCAGCAGTTTCACAAACAATGAGCAGTTCTTC. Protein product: CASSFTNNEQFF.

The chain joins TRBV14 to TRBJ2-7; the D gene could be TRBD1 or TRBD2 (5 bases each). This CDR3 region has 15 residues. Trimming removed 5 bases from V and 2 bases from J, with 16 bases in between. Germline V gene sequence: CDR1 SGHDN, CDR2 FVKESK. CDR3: CASSVTGGQTYEQYF. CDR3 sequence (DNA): TGTGCCAGCAGCGTAACAGGCGGGCAGACCTACGAGCAGTACTTC.

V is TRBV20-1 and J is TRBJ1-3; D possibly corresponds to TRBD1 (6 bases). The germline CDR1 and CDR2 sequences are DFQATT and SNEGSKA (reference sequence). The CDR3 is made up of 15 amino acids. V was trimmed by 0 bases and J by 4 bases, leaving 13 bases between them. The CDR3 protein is CSARDVGGSGNTIYF. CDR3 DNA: TGCAGTGCTAGAGATGTAGGGGGTTCGGGAAACACCATATATTTT.

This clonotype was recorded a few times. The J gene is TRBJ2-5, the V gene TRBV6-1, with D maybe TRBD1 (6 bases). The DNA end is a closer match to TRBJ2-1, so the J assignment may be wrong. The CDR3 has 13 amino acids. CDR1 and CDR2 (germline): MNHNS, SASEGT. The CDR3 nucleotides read TGTGCCACCGAGCACAGGGATTACAATGAGCAGTTCTTC. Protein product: CATEHRDYNEQFF.

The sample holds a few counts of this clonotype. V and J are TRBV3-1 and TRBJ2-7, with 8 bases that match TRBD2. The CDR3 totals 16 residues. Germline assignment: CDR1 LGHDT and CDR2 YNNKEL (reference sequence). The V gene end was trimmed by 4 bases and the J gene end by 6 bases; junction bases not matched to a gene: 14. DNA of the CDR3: TGTGCCAGCAGCCTCGGGGGGGGAGGGAGTATTCTCGAGCAGTACTTC. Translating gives CASSLGGGGSILEQYF.

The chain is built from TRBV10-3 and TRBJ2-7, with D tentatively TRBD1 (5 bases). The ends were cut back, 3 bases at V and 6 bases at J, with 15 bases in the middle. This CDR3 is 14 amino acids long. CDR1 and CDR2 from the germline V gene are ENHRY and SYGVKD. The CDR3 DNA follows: TGTGCCATCAGTGATGGGCAGGGCATAGGCGAGCAGTACTTC. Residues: CAISDGQGIGEQYF.

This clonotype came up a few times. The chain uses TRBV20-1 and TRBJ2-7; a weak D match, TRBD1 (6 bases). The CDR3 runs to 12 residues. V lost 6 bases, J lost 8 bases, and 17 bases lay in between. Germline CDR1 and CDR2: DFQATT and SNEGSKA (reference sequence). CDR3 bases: TGCAGTGCACTGGACAGCTATATGAAGCAGTACTTC. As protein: CSALDSYMKQYF.

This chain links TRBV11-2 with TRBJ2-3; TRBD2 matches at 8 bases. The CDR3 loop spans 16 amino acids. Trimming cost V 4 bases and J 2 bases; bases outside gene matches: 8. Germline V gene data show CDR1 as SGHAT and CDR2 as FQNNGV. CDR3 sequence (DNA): TGTGCCAGCAGCTGGGGAGCGGGGGTAGCCACAGATACGCAGTATTTT. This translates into CASSWGAGVATDTQYF.

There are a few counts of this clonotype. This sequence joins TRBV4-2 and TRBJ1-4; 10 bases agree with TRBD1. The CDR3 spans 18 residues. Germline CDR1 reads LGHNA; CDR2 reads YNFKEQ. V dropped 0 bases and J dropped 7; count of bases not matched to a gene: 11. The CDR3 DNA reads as TGTGCCAGCAGCCAAGATCCGGGACAGGGGTTAGTTCGTGAAAAACTGTTTTTT. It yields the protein CASSQDPGQGLVREKLFF.

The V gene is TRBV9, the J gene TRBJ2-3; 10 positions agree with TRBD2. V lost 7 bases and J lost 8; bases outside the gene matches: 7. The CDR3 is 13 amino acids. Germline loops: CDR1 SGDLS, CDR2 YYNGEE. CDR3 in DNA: TGTGCCAGCGCCAAGCGGGAGGGAGGTACGCAGTATTTT. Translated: CASAKREGGTQYF.

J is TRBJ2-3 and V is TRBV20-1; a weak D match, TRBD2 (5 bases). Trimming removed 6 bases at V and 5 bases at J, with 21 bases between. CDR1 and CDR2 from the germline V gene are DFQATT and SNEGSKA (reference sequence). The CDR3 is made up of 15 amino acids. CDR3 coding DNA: TGCAGTGCCACCGCGGGCAGAGAGGTCGGAGATACGCAGTATTTT. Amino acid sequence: CSATAGREVGDTQYF.

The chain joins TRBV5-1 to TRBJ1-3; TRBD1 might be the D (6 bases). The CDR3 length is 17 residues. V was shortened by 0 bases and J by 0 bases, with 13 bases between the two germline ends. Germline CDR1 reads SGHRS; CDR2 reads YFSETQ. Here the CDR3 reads CASSLGEQGFSGNTIYF. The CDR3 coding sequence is TGCGCCAGCAGCTTGGGGGAACAGGGCTTCTCTGGAAACACCATATATTTT.

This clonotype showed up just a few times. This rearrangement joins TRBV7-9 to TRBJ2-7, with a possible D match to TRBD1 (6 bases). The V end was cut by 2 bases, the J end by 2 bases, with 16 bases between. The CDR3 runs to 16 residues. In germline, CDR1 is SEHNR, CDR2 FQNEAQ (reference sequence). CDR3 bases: TGTGCCAGCAGCTTAAGTCCAGGACAGATCCCCTACGAGCAGTACTTC. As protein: CASSLSPGQIPYEQYF.

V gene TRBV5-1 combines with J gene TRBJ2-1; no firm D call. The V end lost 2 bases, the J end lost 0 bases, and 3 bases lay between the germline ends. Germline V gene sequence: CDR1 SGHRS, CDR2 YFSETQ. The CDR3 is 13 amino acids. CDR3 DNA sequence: TGCGCCAGCAGCTTTAACTCCTACAATGAGCAGTTCTTC. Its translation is CASSFNSYNEQFF.

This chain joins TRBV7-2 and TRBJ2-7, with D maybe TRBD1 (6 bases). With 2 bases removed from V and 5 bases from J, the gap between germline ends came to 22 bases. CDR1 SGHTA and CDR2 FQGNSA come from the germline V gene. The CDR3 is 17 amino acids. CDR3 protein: CASSLMGLTGWLNEQYF. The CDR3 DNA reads TGTGCCAGCAGCTTAATGGGGCTAACAGGGTGGCTCAACGAGCAGTACTTC.

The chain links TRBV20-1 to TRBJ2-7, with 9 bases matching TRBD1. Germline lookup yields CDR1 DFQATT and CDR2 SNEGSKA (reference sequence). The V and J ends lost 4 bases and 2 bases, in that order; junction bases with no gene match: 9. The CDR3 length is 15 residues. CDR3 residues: CSAKALGQGTYEQYF. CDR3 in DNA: TGCAGTGCTAAAGCGCTGGGACAGGGAACCTACGAGCAGTACTTC.

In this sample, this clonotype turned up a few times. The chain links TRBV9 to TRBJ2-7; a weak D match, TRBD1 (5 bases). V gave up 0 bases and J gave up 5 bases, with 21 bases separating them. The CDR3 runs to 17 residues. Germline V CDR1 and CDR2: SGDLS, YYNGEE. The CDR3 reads CASSVDAYGVSQDEQYF. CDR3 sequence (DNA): TGTGCCAGCAGCGTAGATGCGTATGGAGTCTCACAGGACGAGCAGTACTTC.

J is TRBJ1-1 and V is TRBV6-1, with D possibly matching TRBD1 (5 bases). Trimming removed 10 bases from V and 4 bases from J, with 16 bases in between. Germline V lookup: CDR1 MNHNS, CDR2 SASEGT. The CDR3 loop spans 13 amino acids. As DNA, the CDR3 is TGTGCCACCGGGACTTCCCGGAGCACTGAAGCTTTCTTT. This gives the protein CATGTSRSTEAFF.

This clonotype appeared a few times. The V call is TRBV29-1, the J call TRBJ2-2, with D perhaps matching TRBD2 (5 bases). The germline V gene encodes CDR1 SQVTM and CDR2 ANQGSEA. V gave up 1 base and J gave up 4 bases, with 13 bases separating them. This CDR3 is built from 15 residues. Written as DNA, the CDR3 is TGCAGCGTTGAAGGGAGGAAGGGCAGCACCGGGGAGCTGTTTTTT. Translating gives CSVEGRKGSTGELFF.

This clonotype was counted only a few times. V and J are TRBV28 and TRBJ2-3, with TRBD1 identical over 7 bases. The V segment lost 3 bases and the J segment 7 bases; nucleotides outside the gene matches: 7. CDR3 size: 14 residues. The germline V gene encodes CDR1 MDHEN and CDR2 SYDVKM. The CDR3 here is CASSLYRGENTQYF. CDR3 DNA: TGTGCCAGCAGTTTGTACAGGGGTGAAAATACGCAGTATTTT.

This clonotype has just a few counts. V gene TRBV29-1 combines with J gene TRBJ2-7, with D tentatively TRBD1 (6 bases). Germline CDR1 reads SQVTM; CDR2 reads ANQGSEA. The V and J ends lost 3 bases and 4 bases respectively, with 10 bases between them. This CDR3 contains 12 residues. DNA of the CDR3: TGCAGCGTTGAGGGGGCTGGGTACGAGCAGTACTTC. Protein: CSVEGAGYEQYF.

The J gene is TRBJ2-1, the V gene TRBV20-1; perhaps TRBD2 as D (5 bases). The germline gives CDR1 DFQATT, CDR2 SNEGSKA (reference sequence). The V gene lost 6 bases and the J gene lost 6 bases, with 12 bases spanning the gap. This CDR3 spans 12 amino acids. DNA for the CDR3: TGCAGTGCAACTAAGCGGCTCAATGAGCAGTTCTTC. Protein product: CSATKRLNEQFF.

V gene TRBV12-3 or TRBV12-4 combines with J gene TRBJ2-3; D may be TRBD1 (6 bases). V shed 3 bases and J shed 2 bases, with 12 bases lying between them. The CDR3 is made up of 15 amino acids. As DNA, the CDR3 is TGTGCCAGCAGTTTCGGTCAGGGGCACACAGATACGCAGTATTTT. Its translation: CASSFGQGHTDTQYF.

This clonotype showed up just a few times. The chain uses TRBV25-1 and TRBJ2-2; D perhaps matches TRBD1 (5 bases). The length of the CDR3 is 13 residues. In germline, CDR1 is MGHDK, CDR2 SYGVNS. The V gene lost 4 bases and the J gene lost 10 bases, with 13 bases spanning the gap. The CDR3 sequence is CASSAGSVAELFF. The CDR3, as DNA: TGTGCCAGCAGTGCAGGGTCGGTCGCGGAGCTGTTTTTT.